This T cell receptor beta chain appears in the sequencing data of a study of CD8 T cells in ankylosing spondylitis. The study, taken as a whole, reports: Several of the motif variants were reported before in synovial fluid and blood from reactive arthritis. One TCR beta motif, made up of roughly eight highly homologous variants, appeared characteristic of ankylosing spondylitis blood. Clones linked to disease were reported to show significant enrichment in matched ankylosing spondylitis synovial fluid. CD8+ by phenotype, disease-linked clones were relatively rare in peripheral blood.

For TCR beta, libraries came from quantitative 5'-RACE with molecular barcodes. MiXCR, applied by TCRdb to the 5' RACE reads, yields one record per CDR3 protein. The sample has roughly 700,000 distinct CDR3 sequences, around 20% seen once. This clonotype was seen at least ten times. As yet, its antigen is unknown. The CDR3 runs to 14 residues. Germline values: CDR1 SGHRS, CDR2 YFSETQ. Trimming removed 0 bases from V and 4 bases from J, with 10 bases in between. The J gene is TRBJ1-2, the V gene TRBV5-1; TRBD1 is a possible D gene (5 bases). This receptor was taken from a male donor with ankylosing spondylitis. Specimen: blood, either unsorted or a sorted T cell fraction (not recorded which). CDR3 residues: CASSLDGGSYGYTF. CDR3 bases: TGCGCCAGCAGCTTGGATGGGGGTAGCTATGGCTACACCTTC.